This record covers a single T cell receptor beta chain. These data are taken from a study of T cell changes during pregnancy in multiple sclerosis. Sequenced by immunoSEQ multiplex PCR; TCRdb stores in-frame clones only, minus some. Counted here are approximately 44,000 clones, around 90% occurring once; the ten biggest clones make up roughly 0.7%. CDR1 is SNHLY, CDR2 FYNNEI, per germline. Trimming cost V 11 bases and J 1 base; bases outside gene matches: 2. This CDR3 region has 13 residues. The V call is TRBV2, the J call TRBJ2-3, with 11 bases identical to TRBD2. The starting material was CD4+ T cells from peripheral blood mononuclear cells, obtained in the first trimester of pregnancy. The clonotype comes from a female donor with multiple sclerosis, enrolled in a pregnancy study. CDR3 sequence reads: CAGSGRGTDTQYF. CDR3 in DNA: TGTGCCGGTAGCGGGAGGGGCACAGATACGCAGTATTTT. Supplemented by reference TRBV2 and TRBJ2-3, the full variable domain reads EPEVTQTPSHQVTQMGQEVILRCVPISNHLYFYWYRQILGQKVEFLVSFYNNEISEKSEIFDDQFSVERPDGSNFTLKIRSTKLEDSAMYFCAGSGRGTDTQYFGPGTRLTVL.